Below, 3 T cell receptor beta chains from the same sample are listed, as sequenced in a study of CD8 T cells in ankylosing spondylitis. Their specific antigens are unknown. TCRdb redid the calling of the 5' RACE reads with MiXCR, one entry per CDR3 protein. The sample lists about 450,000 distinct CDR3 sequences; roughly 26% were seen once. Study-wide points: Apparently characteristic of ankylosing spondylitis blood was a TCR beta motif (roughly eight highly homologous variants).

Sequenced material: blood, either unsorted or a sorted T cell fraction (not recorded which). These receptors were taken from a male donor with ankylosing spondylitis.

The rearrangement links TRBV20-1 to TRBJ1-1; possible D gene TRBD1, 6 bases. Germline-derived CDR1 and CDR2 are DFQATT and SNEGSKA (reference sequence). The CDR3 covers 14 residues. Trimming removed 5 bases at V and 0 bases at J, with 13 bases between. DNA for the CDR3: TGCAGTGCTCCGCGGACAGACTTGAACACTGAAGCTTTCTTT. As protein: CSAPRTDLNTEAFF.

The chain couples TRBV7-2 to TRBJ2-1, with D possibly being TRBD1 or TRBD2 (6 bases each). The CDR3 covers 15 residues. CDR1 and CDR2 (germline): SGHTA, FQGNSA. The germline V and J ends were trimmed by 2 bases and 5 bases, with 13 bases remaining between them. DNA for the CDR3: TGTGCCAGCAGCTTATTTCCGGGGGCCAACAATGAGCAGTTCTTC. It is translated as CASSLFPGANNEQFF.

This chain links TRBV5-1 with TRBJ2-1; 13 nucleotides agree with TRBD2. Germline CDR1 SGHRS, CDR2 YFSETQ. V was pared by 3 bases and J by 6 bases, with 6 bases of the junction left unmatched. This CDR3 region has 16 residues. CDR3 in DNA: TGCGCCAGCAGCTACGGGACTAGCGGGGTAGGCAATGAGCAGTTCTTC. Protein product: CASSYGTSGVGNEQFF.